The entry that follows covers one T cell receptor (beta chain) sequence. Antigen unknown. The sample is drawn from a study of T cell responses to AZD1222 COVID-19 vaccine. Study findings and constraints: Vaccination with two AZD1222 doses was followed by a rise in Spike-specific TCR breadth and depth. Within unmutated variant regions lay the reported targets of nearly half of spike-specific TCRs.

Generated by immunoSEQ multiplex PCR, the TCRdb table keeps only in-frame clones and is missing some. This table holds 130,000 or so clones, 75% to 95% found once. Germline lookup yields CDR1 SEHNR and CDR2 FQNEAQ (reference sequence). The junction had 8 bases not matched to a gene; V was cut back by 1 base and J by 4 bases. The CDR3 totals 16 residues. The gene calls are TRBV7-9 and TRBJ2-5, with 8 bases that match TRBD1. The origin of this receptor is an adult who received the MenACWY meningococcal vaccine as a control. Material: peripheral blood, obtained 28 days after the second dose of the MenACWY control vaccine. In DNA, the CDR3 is TGTGCCAGCAGCTTAGTTATCCAGGGGGCTATAGAGACCCAGTACTTC. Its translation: CASSLVIQGAIETQYF.